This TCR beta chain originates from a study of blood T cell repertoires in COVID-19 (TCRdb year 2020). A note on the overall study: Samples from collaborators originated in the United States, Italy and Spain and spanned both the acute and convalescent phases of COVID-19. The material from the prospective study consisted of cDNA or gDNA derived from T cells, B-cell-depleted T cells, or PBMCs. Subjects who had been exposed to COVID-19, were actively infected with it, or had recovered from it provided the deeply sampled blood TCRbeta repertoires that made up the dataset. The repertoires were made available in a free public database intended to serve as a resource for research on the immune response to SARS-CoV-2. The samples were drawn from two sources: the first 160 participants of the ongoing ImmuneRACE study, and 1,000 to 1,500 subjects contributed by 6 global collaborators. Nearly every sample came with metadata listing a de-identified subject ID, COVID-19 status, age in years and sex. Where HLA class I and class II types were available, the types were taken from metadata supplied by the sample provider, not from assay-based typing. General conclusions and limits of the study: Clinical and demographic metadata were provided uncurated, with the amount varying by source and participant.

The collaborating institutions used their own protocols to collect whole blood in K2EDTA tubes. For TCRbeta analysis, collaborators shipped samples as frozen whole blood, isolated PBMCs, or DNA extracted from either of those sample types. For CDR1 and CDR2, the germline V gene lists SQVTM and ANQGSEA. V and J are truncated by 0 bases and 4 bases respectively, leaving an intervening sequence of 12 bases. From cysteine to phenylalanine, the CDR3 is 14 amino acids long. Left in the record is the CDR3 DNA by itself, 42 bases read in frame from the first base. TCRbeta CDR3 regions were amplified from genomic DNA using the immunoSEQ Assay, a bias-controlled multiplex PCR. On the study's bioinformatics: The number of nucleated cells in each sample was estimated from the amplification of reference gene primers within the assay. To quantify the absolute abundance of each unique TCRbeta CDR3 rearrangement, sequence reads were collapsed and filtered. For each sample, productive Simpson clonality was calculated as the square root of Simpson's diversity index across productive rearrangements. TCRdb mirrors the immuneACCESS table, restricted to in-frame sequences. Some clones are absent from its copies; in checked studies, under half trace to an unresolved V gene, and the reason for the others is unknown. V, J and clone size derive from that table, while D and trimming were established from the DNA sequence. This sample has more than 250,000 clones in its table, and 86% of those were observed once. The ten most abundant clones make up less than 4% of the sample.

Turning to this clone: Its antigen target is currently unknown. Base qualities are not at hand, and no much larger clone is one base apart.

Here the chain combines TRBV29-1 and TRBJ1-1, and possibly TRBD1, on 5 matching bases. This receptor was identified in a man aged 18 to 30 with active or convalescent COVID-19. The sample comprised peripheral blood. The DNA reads TGCAGCGTTGAAGATCAGGAGGGGTCCACTGAAGCTTTCTTT. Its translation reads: CSVEDQEGSTEAFF.